This paragraph covers one T cell receptor (beta chain) sequence. Its antigen is currently unknown. The data derive from a study of regulatory T cells in long-lasting Graves disease. For the study at large: The definition of persistent Graves' disease was over 5 years of antithyroid drugs with positive TSH receptor antibodies.

Overall study results and limits: Persistent disease preferred TRBV28, TRBJ1-2 and TRBJ2-5. New patients shared fewer public clonotypes (around 880) than persistent patients did (about 3,000).

There are 15 residues in the CDR3. V lost 10 bases, J lost 4 bases, and 9 bases stayed unmatched. Germline V gene sequence: CDR1 MNHEY, CDR2 SVGEGT. The time point was: persistent/refractory GD, antithyroid drugs over 5 years with positive TRAb. Scientists built the TCR library using RNA that was extracted from PBMCs. With EDTA tubes as the receptacles, about 8.1 milliliters of peripheral blood were drawn. CDR3 regions were amplified by Arm-PCR using iRepertoire HTBI primers to build TCR beta libraries. TCRdb called the multiplex PCR reads again in MiXCR, with one record for every CDR3 protein. The sample lists some 470,000 distinct CDR3 sequences; about a fifth were seen once.

The rearrangement uses TRBV6-2 or TRBV6-3 and TRBJ2-1; TRBD2 aligns across 11 bases. Sample: peripheral blood mononuclear cells (PBMCs), taken when the disease was refractory, from a patient treated with antithyroid drugs. The receptor's source is a female donor with Graves disease. The CDR3 DNA follows: TGTGCCACATCACTAGCGGGAGTAGGGTACAATGAGCAGTTCTTC. As protein: CATSLAGVGYNEQFF.